This T cell receptor (beta chain) stems from a study of PD-1 blockade in classical Hodgkin lymphoma. Study at large: Intravenous infusions of nivolumab 3 mg/kg reached patients every 2 weeks. Study-wide points: Differences between repertoires have undefined causes, possibly disease activity or prior therapy. Compared with healthy donors, newly diagnosed patients reportedly showed lower baseline TCR diversity. It was among complete responders that baseline diversity resembled that of newly diagnosed patients.

The CDR3 loop spans 15 amino acids. Trimming pared 0 bases from V and 6 bases from J, leaving 13 bases between. Germline values: CDR1 SGHDN, CDR2 FVKESK. Points on this clone: What it binds is not known.

Sequenced by immunoSEQ multiplex PCR; TCRdb stores in-frame clones only, minus some. Counted here are 17,000 or so clones, roughly 65% occurring once; the ten biggest clones make up 7.8%. Time point of the sample: cycle 4 day 1 (C4D1), after 5 to 7 weeks of nivolumab. In every patient, relapse followed autologous stem cell transplantation, while exposure to brentuximab vedotin differed. The TCR comes from a human donor with classical Hodgkin lymphoma. The sequences come from peripheral blood mononuclear cells (PBMCs), collected before the fourth cycle of nivolumab. The rearrangement joins TRBV14 to TRBJ2-3; D remains unclear. CDR3 bases: TGTGCCAGCAGCCAAGATCGTTTTCTTTCCGATACGCAGTATTTT. This encodes CASSQDRFLSDTQYF.